This TCR beta chain derives from a study of cytotoxic CD8 clonotypes in ibrutinib-treated CLL. Study in general: After a median of around six years, some 14 patients stayed remitted and about 12 progressed; responses had been partial in about 24 and complete in 2.

The repertoire was sequenced with immunoSEQ multiplex PCR; TCRdb's copy has only in-frame clones and lacks some. The sample includes 130,000 or so clones, approximately 80% seen only once; the top ten take 25% to 30%. Trimming cost V 5 bases and J 2 bases; bases outside gene matches: 1. There are 13 residues in the CDR3. CDR1 and CDR2 from the germline V gene are GTSNPN and SVGIG (reference sequence). The receptor was derived from a human donor with chronic lymphocytic leukemia. The rearrangement uses TRBV30 and TRBJ2-7; 12 nucleotides line up with TRBD2. Sample: PBMCs, taken after 12 months of ibrutinib treatment. The CDR3 DNA is TGTGCCTGGGCTAGCGGGGGGGCCTACGAGCAGTACTTC. It codes for CAWASGGAYEQYF.